The sample holds one count of the clone carrying this T cell receptor (beta chain). Its specificity is not known. Sequencing used immunoSEQ multiplex PCR; TCRdb keeps in-frame clones, though not all of them. The data show about 130,000 clones, 84% seen once. The CDR3 consists of 14 residues. Germline V gene lookup returns CDR1 SGHRS and CDR2 YFSETQ. V lost 1 base and J lost 7, with 9 bases in between. This record belongs to a study of cytotoxic CD8 clonotypes in ibrutinib-treated CLL. Overall study context: Outcomes included around 24 partial and 2 complete responses; after median 68 months, 14 stayed remitted and approximately 12 progressed. Patients gave response samples after a median approximately 11 months of treatment, range 6 to 36.

Broader study findings: Samples were collected at differing times from sustained-remission and progressing patients.

This specimen was PBMCs, taken after 24 months of ibrutinib treatment. This receptor was taken from a human donor with chronic lymphocytic leukemia. The V call is TRBV5-1, the J call TRBJ1-6; D call uncertain. The CDR3 protein is CASSLRQANSPLHF. DNA of the CDR3: TGCGCCAGCAGCTTGAGGCAAGCCAATTCACCCCTCCACTTT.